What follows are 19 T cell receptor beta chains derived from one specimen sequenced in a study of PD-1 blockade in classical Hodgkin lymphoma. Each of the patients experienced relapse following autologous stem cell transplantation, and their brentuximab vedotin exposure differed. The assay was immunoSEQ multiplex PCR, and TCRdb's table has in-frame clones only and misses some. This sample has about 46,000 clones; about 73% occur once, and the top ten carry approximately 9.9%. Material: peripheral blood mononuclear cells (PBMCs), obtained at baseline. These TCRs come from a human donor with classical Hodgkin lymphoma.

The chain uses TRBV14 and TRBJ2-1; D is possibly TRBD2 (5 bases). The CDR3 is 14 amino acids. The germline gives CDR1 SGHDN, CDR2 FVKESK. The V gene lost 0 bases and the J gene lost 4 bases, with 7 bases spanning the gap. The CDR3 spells CASSQEADYNEQFF. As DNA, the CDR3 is TGTGCCAGCAGCCAAGAAGCGGATTACAATGAGCAGTTCTTC.

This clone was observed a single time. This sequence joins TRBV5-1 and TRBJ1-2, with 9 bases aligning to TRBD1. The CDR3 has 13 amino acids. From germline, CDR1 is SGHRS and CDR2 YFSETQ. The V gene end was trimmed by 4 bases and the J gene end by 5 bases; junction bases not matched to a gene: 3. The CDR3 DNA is TGCGCCAGCAGCGAGGGGACAGGGTATGGCTACACCTTC. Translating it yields CASSEGTGYGYTF.

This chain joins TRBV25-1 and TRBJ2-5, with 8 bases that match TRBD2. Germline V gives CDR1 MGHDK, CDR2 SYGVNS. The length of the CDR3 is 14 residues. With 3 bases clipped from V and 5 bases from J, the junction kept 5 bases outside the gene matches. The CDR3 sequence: CASSEASGWETQYF. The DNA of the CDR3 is TGTGCCAGCAGTGAGGCTAGCGGGTGGGAGACCCAGTACTTC.

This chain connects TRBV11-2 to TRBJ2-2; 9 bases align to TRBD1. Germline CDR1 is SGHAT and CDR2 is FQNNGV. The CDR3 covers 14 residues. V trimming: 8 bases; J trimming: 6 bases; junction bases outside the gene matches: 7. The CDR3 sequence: CASEGQGNSGELFF. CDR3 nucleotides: TGTGCCAGCGAGGGACAGGGAAATTCCGGGGAGCTGTTTTTT.

The CDR3 reads CASSEGVNTEAFF. The CDR3 coding sequence is TGCGCCAGCAGTGAGGGAGTGAACACTGAAGCTTTCTTT. This rearrangement joins TRBV4-1 to TRBJ1-1; D is unclear. The CDR3 loop spans 13 amino acids. V lost 6 bases, J lost 0 bases, and 8 bases lay in between. Germline-derived CDR1 and CDR2 are MGHRA and YSYEKL.

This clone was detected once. CDR3 bases: TGTGCCAGTAGCCGTGCGGCAGATACGCAGTATTTT. As protein: CASSRAADTQYF. The chain joins TRBV19 to TRBJ2-3; no clear D. Germline V gene lookup returns CDR1 LNHDA and CDR2 SQIVND (reference sequence). There are 12 residues in the CDR3. With 6 bases removed from V and 4 bases from J, the gap between germline ends came to 8 bases.

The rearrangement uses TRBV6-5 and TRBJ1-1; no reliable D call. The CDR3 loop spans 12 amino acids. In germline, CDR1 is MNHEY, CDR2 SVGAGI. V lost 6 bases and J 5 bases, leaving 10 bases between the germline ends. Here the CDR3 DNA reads TGTGCCAGCAGCGAACTTGGAACTGAAGCTTTCTTT. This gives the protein CASSELGTEAFF.

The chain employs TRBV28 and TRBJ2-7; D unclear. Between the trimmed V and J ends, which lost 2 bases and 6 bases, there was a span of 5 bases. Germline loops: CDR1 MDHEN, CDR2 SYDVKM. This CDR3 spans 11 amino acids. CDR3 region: CASSLAVEQYF. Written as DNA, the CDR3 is TGTGCCAGCAGTTTAGCGGTCGAGCAGTACTTC.

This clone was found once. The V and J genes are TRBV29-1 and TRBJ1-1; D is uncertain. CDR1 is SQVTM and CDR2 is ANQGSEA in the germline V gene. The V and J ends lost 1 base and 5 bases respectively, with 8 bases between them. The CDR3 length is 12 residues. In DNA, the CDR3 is TGCAGCGTTGAAGGGGTTTTGACTGAAGCTTTCTTT. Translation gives CSVEGVLTEAFF.

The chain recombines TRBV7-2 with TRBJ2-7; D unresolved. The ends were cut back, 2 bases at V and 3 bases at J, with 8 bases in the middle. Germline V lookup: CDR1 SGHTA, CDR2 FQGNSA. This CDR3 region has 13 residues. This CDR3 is CASSLPSRYEQYF. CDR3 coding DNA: TGTGCCAGCAGCTTACCCTCCCGCTACGAGCAGTACTTC.

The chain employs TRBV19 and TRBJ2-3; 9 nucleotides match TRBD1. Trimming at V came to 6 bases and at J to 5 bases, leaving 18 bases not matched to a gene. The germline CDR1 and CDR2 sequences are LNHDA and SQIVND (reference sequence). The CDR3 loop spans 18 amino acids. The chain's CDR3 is CASSTMTVGTGREDTQYF. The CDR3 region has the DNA TGTGCCAGTAGCACGATGACTGTGGGGACAGGGAGGGAAGATACGCAGTATTTT.

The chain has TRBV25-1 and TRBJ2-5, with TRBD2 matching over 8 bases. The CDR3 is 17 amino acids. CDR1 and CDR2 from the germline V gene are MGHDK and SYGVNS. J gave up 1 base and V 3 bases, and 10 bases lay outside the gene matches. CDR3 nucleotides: TGTGCCAGCAGTGACGGGGAGCTAGCGGGTGCCCAAGAGACCCAGTACTTC. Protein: CASSDGELAGAQETQYF.

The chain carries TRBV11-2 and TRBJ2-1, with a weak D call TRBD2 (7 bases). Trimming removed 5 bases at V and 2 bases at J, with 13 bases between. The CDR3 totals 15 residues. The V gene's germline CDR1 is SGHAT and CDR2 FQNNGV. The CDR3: CASSLGGRAYNEQFF. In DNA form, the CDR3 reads TGTGCCAGCAGCCTAGGGGGGAGGGCCTACAATGAGCAGTTCTTC.

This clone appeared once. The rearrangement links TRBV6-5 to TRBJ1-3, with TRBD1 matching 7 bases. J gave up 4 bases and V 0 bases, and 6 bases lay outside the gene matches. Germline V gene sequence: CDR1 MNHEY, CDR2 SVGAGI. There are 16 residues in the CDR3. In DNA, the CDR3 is TGTGCCAGCAGTTACTCGGAGGGGGCGGACGGAAACACCATATATTTT. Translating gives CASSYSEGADGNTIYF.

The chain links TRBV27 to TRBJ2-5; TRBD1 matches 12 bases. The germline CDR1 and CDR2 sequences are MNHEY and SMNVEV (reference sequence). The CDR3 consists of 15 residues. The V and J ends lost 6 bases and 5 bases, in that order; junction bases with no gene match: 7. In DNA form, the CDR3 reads TGTGCCAGCAGCCGCGGGACAGGGGGCGGGGAGACCCAGTACTTC. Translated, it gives CASSRGTGGGETQYF.

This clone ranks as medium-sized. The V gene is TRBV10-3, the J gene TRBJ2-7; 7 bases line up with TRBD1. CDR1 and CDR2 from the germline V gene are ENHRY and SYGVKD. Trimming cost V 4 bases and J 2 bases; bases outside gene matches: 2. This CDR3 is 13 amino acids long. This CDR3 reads CAISATGTYEQYF. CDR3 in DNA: TGTGCCATCAGTGCGACAGGGACCTACGAGCAGTACTTC.

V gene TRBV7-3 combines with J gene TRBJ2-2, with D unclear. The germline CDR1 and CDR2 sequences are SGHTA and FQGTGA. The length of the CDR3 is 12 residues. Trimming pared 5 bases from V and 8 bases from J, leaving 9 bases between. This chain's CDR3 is CASSHSGGELFF. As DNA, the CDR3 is TGTGCCAGCAGCCACTCCGGTGGGGAGCTGTTTTTT.

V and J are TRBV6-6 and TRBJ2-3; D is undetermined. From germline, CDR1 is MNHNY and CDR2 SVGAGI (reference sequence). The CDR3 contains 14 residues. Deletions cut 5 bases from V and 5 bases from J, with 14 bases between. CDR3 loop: CASSTTLLQDTQYF. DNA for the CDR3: TGTGCCAGCAGTACCACCCTGCTTCAAGATACGCAGTATTTT.

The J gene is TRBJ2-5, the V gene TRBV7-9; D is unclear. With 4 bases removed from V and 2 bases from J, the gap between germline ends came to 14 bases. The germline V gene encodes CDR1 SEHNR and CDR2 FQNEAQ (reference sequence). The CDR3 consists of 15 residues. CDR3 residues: CASSSSPDIQETQYF. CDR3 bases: TGTGCCAGCAGCTCCTCCCCCGACATACAAGAGACCCAGTACTTC.